Listed below are T cell receptor beta chains from one sample, sequenced in a study of T cell repertoires in cytomegalovirus infection. TCRdb reprocessed the reads with MiXCR, giving one entry per CDR3 protein. The repertoire includes a few hundred thousand distinct CDR3 sequences, under 20% of them detected once, and about 12% sits in the top ten. Source material: PBMCs. All receptors come from a human donor in good health (CMV status not recorded). Some clones in this sample may be carry-over from other donors' samples. Both conserved end residues are trimmed from each CDR3. A D gene is named only where the DNA matches it firmly.

.,TRBV7-8,ASTQGLGQTFWDTQY
.,TRBV7-6,ASSRLGAGTLQETQY
TRBD1,TRBV18,ASSPLGQGATEAF
.,TRBV10-3,AISERTGSNQPQH
.,TRBV6-1,ASLEESGNEQF
.,TRBV4-2,ASSQGTPDQPQH
.,TRBV20-1,SASGVNFNEQF
TRBD1,TRBV28,ASSVLGEDRGQPQH
.,TRBV6-1,ATTGTANTEAF
.,TRBV7-2,ASSLVTGGQY
.,TRBV20-1,SAPGPPTSNTGELF
.,TRBV27,ASSLFSGDTEAF
.,TRBV7-8,ASSLSAGPTYEQY
TRBD1,TRBV25-1,ASSERRQGGQETQY
.,TRBV19,ASNDGVNTEAF
.,TRBV18,ASSYRAPSSTDTQY
.,TRBV28,ASTPTGLGDTQY
.,TRBV7-2,ASSLDAEGYEQY
.,TRBV2,ASRTGTSGANVLT
.,TRBV24-1,ATQDHGRGQAF
.,TRBV7-8,ASSPGSEAF
.,TRBV19,ASSTPGLPITGELF
TRBD1,TRBV4-1,ASSPGRTGVHYYGYT
TRBD1,TRBV11-2,ASSRWDRALVGSDTQY
.,TRBV20-1,SARGGGAGRGNQPQH
.,TRBV4-1,ASSQDRAGVYEQY
.,TRBV13,ASSLLGQGDEKLF
TRBD2,TRBV7-8,ASSRGGSGGIEQF
.,TRBV5-1,ASSLSSGGNDEQF
TRBD1,TRBV7-2,ASSFTGTGDGKLF
.,TRBV28,ASSPPRGKQY
TRBD2,TRBV6-5,ASSPSTGGSTDTQY
.,TRBV15,ATSTGASYEQY
.,TRBV6-4,ASSDSLGTGTDTQY
.,TRBV5-1,ASSLAGEQETQY
TRBD1,TRBV20-1,SANKDRGLAF
.,TRBV7-2,ASSLARTIANYGYT
.,TRBV7-6,ASSLMASYEQY